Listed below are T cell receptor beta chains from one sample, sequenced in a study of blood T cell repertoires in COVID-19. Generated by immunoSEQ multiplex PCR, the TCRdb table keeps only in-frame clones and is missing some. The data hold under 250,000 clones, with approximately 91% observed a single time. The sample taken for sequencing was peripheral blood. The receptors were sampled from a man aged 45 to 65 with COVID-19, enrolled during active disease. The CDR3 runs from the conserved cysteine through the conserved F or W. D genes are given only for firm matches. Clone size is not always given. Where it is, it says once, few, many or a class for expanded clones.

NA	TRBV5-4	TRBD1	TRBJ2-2	TGTGCCAGCAGACTCGGACAGGGGGCGGGAACCGGGGAGCTGTTTTTT	CASRLGQGAGTGELFF
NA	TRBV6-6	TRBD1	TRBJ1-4	TGTGCCAGAACAGGGGGCGCAGCCGGTGAAAAACTGTTTTTT	CARTGGAAGEKLFF
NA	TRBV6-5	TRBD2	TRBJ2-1	TGTGCCAGCACCGCGGGAGGGCCTAGGAATGAGCAGTTCTTC	CASTAGGPRNEQFF
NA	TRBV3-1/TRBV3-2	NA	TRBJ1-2	TGTGCCAGCAGCCAAGATTTACAGGGAACATTTGGCTACACCTTC	CASSQDLQGTFGYTF
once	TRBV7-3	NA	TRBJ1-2	TGTGCCAGCAGCTCAGACGGACTCCGGGGTGGCTACACCTTC	CASSSDGLRGGYTF
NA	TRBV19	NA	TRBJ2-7	TGTGCCAGTAGTATCTATACCTCCTACGAGCAGTACTTC	CASSIYTSYEQYF
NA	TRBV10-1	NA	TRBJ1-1	TGCGCCAGCAGTGAGGGGAGTGGTCAAGCTTTCTTT	CASSEGSGQAFF
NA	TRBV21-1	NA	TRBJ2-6	TGTGCCAGCAGTTCGACTAGCGGGGTATCTGGGGCCAACGTCCTGACTTTC	CASSSTSGVSGANVLTF
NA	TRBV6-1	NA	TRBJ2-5	TGTGCCAGCAGTCCCCGGGACCAAGAGACCCAGTACTTC	CASSPRDQETQYF
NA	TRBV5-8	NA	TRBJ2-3	TGTGCCAGCAGCTTAAACTCCCCGGGAACAGATACGCAGTATTTT	CASSLNSPGTDTQYF
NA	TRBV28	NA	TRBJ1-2	TGTGCCAGCAGTTTATTTGGAATAGCCTATGGCTACACCTTC	CASSLFGIAYGYTF
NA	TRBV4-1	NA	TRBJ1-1	TGCGCCAGCAGCCAAGACCGGGGAGGAACTATGAACACTGAAGCTTTCTTT	CASSQDRGGTMNTEAFF
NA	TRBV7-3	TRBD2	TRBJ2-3	TGTGCCAGCAGCTTAACCCCGGGACTAGCGTCCGATACGCAGTATTTT	CASSLTPGLASDTQYF
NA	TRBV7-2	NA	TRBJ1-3	TGTGCCAGCAGCTTAGTCACAGCCGGGAGGAAACTCTCTGGAAACACCATATATTTT	CASSLVTAGRKLSGNTIYF
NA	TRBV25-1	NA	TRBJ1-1	TGTGCCAGTAGACAGAACACTGAAGCTTTCTTT	CASRQNTEAFF
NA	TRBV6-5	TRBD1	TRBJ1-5	TGTGCCAGCAGTCCCGGACAGGGTACGCATCAGCCCCAGCATTTT	CASSPGQGTHQPQHF
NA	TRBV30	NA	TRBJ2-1	TGTGCCTGGGGTCGGGACAATGAGCAGTTCTTC	CAWGRDNEQFF
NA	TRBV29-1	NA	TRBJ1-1	TGCAGCGTTGAAGCGAGGATGAACACTGAAGCTTTCTTT	CSVEARMNTEAFF
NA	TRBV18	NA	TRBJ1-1	TGTGCCAGCTCACCAACCCTAACAGGGACTGAAGCTTTCTTT	CASSPTLTGTEAFF
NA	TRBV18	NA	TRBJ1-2	TGTGCCAGCTCACCCGACCCAGGCCAAGGACAGATCTTC	CASSPDPGQGQIF
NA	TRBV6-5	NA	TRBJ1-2	TGTGCCAGCAGTTTTAGGGGATCGGGCTACACCTTC	CASSFRGSGYTF
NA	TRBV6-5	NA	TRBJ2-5	TGTGCCAGCAGTTACTCGCGGGAGACCCAGTACTTC	CASSYSRETQYF
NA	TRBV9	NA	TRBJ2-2	TGTGCCAGCACGGTTCTACCTAACACCGGGGAGCTGTTTTTT	CASTVLPNTGELFF
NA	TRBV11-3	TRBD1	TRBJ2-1	TGTGCCAGCAGCTTGGACAGGCACAATGAGCAGTTCTTC	CASSLDRHNEQFF
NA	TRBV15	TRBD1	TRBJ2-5	TGTGCCACCAGCAGTGCTCGGTTAGGGACAGTCCAAGAGACCCAGTACTTC	CATSSARLGTVQETQYF
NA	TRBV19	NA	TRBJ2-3	TGTGCCAGTAGTATAGACGGGAGTCTTACAGATACGCAGTATTTT	CASSIDGSLTDTQYF
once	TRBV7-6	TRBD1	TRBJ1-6	TGTGCCAGCAGCCGCCACTCCGGGACAGGGGCACATTCACCCCTCCACTTT	CASSRHSGTGAHSPLHF
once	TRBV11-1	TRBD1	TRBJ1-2	TGTGCCAGCAGCTTAGGAGGCGGCAGGGGGTATGGCTACACCTTC	CASSLGGGRGYGYTF
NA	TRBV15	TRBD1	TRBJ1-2	TGTGCCACCAGCAGAGTAGGGACAGGGGTAGATGGCTACACCTTC	CATSRVGTGVDGYTF
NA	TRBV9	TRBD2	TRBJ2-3	TGTGCCAGCAGCGTAGTGGGTAGCGGGAACACAGATACGCAGTATTTT	CASSVVGSGNTDTQYF
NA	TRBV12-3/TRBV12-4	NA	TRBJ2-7	TGTGCCAGCAGTTTAGTACCGGGCTACGAGCAGTACTTC	CASSLVPGYEQYF
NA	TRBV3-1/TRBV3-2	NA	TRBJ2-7	TGTGCCAGCAGCCAAGTGAGCACCGGGGGGCTCGACGAGCAGTACTTC	CASSQVSTGGLDEQYF
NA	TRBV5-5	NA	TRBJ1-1	TGTGCCAGCAGCTCGAGAATGATACCGTGGACTGAAGCTTTCTTT	CASSSRMIPWTEAFF
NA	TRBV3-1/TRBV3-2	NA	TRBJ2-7	TGTGCCAGCAGCCACGAGGCGGCCTACGAGCAGTACTTC	CASSHEAAYEQYF
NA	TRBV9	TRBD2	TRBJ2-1	TGTGCCAGCAGCGTAGATTTGCGGGAGGGTTATAATGAGCAGTTCTTC	CASSVDLREGYNEQFF
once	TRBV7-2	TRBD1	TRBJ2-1	TGTGCCAGCAGCTTATATGCAGGGGGCGCGGATGAGCAGTTCTTC	CASSLYAGGADEQFF
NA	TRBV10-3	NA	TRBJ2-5	TGTGCCATCAGTGGGACAGACCAAGAGACCCAGTACTTC	CAISGTDQETQYF
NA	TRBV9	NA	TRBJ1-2	TGTGCCAGCAGCGCTCCAACTTCTGGAGGTAACTATGGCTACACCTTC	CASSAPTSGGNYGYTF
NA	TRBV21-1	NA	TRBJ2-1	TGTGCCAGCAGCCACCGGGACTCCAGCTCCTACAATGAGCAGTTCTTC	CASSHRDSSSYNEQFF
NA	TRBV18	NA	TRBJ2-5	TGTGCCAGCTCACCACGAGAAGAGACCCAGTACTTC	CASSPREETQYF
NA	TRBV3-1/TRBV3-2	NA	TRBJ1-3	TGTGCCAGCAGCCGGAGTGACTCTGGAAACACCATATATTTT	CASSRSDSGNTIYF
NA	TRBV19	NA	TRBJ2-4	TGTGCCAGTAGTATAGAGAGGGCTATACTAGCCAAAAACATTCAGTACTTC	CASSIERAILAKNIQYF
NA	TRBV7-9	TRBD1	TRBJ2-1	TGTGCCAGCAGCCCCTATCCGGGAGTGGGACAGGAGACCTACAATGAGCAGTTCTTC	CASSPYPGVGQETYNEQFF
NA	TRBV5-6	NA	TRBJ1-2	TGTGCCAGCAGCGCCACCGACAGCGATGGCTACACCTTC	CASSATDSDGYTF
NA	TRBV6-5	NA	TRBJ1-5	TGTGCCAGCAGTCCCCGACAGGATCAGCCCCAGCATTTT	CASSPRQDQPQHF
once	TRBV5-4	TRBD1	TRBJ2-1	TGTGCCAGCAGCTCTGGACAGGGTGCCTACAATGAGCAGTTCTTC	CASSSGQGAYNEQFF
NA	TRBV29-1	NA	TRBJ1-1	TGCAGCGTAAAGGACAGTTCAACTGAAGCTTTCTTT	CSVKDSSTEAFF
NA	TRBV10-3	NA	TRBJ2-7	TGTGCCATAAGACAGTTCTCCTACGAGCAGTACTTC	CAIRQFSYEQYF
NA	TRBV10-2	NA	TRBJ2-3	TGCGCCAGCAGTGAGTATAGAGCCAGGGGAATGACAGATACGCAGTATTTT	CASSEYRARGMTDTQYF
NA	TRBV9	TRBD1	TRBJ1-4	TGTGCCAGCAGCGTAGATGCGGGACAGGGGGGTGAAAAACTGTTTTTT	CASSVDAGQGGEKLFF
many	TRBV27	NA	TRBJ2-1	TGTGCCAGCAGTTTACTAACCTCCCGAGGCAATGAGCAGTTCTTC	CASSLLTSRGNEQFF
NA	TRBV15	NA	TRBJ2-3	TGTGCCACCAGCAGAGAGGCTAGCGGCACAGATACGCAGTATTTT	CATSREASGTDTQYF
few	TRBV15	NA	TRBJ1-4	TGTGCCACCAGCAGAGAGGCAGGGGCTAATGAAAAACTGTTTTTT	CATSREAGANEKLFF
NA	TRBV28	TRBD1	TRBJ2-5	TGTGCCAGCAGTTTATTGGACAGGGTACAAGAGACCCAGTACTTC	CASSLLDRVQETQYF
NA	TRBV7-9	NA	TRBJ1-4	TGTGCCAGCACCCTGGCGGGGGATGAAAAACTGTTTTTT	CASTLAGDEKLFF